This TCR beta chain appears in the sequencing data of a study of STAT5B mutations in CD4+ large granular lymphocyte leukemia. This CDR3 spans 14 amino acids. Looked up from germline, CDR1 is SGHDT and CDR2 is YYEEEE. V shed 3 bases and J shed 5 bases, with 14 bases lying between them. Study findings and constraints: Compared with healthy controls (2/35), patient top clones favored TRBV06 (8/27).

In this sample, this clone turned up once. Its target is unknown. Sequencing was at survey level. In the original processing: The detection floor for productive clonotype frequency was 2.59 x 10-5. Sequenced by immunoSEQ multiplex PCR; TCRdb stores in-frame clones only, minus some. D and trimming were read from the DNA, whereas the V and J calls and clone size are those reported in that table. Of fewer than 40,000 clones listed, 71% are singletons. The sequenced sample was CD4+ T cells from blood buffy coats. The TCR comes from a human donor in good health. V is TRBV5-6 and J is TRBJ1-1; D is possibly TRBD1 (5 bases). The CDR3 nucleotides read TGTGCCAGCAGCTCCGAGGGGCGGGGGACTGAAGCTTTCTTT. It yields the protein CASSSEGRGTEAFF. Combining the CDR3 with reference TRBV5-6 and TRBJ1-1 gives the whole variable domain DAGVTQSPTHLIKTRGQQVTLRCSPKSGHDTVSWYQQALGQGPQFIFQYYEEEERQRGNFPDRFSGHQFPNYSSELNVNALLLGDSALYLCASSSEGRGTEAFFGQGTRLTVV.